The rows below give T cell receptor beta chains drawn from one sample of a study of blood T cell repertoires in COVID-19. The table came from immunoSEQ multiplex PCR; TCRdb's copy has only in-frame clones and leaves some out. The sample has around 300,000 clones, more than 80% seen once. Sequenced sample: PBMCs or T cells enriched from blood (not recorded which). The receptors originated from a young woman who had recovered from COVID-19. CDR3s include the opening cysteine and the closing phenylalanine or tryptophan. The D gene is left open where the match is weak. The size of a clone is reported for some rows only, either as once, few or many, or as a class for expanded clones.

d_call: TRBD2
clone_size: -
j_call: TRBJ2-1
v_call: TRBV11-1
cdr3_aa: CASTPRASGGSNEQFF
cdr3_nt: TGTGCCAGCACCCCGAGGGCCAGCGGGGGGTCCAATGAGCAGTTCTTC

d_call: -
clone_size: -
j_call: TRBJ1-2
v_call: TRBV27
cdr3_aa: CATLPGIAYWANYGYTF
cdr3_nt: TGTGCCACACTCCCAGGGATTGCCTATTGGGCTAACTATGGCTACACCTTC

d_call: -
clone_size: -
j_call: TRBJ2-3
v_call: TRBV27
cdr3_aa: CASSNFGRDTQYF
cdr3_nt: TGTGCCAGCAGTAATTTTGGCAGAGATACGCAGTATTTT

d_call: -
clone_size: -
j_call: TRBJ1-5
v_call: TRBV3-1/TRBV3-2
cdr3_aa: CASSQGEGPNQPQHF
cdr3_nt: TGTGCCAGCAGCCAGGGGGAGGGACCTAATCAGCCCCAGCATTTT

d_call: -
clone_size: -
j_call: TRBJ1-2
v_call: TRBV9
cdr3_aa: CASSVAGGYTF
cdr3_nt: TGTGCCAGCAGCGTAGCGGGTGGCTACACCTTC

d_call: TRBD1
clone_size: -
j_call: TRBJ1-1
v_call: TRBV5-5
cdr3_aa: CASSTTTGVDTEAFF
cdr3_nt: TGTGCCAGCAGCACAACAACAGGGGTCGACACTGAAGCTTTCTTT

d_call: -
clone_size: -
j_call: TRBJ2-1
v_call: TRBV6-5
cdr3_aa: CASSYSEGWFAFF
cdr3_nt: TGTGCCAGCAGTTACTCGGAGGGTTGGTTTGCGTTCTTC

d_call: TRBD1
clone_size: -
j_call: TRBJ1-5
v_call: TRBV7-8
cdr3_aa: CASRPGTGGIGLTDQPQHF
cdr3_nt: TGTGCCAGCAGGCCCGGGACAGGGGGTATCGGTCTTACAGATCAGCCCCAGCATTTT

d_call: TRBD1
clone_size: -
j_call: TRBJ1-2
v_call: TRBV7-9
cdr3_aa: CASRLTGGNYGYTF
cdr3_nt: TGTGCCAGCAGGCTGACAGGGGGGAACTATGGCTACACCTTC

d_call: -
clone_size: -
j_call: TRBJ2-5
v_call: TRBV2
cdr3_aa: CAAGTAPRTQYF
cdr3_nt: TGTGCCGCCGGGACTGCACCCAGGACCCAGTACTTC

d_call: -
clone_size: -
j_call: TRBJ2-6
v_call: TRBV27
cdr3_aa: CASSLDRTVSGANVLTF
cdr3_nt: TGTGCCAGCAGTTTAGACAGGACTGTCTCTGGGGCCAACGTCCTGACTTTC

d_call: TRBD1
clone_size: -
j_call: TRBJ1-4
v_call: TRBV9
cdr3_aa: CASGGGGATNEKLFF
cdr3_nt: TGTGCCAGCGGAGGGGGCGGCGCAACTAATGAAAAACTGTTTTTT

d_call: -
clone_size: -
j_call: TRBJ1-1
v_call: TRBV11-2
cdr3_aa: CASSHRGSTEAFF
cdr3_nt: TGTGCCAGCAGCCACCGGGGTTCCACTGAAGCTTTCTTT

d_call: -
clone_size: once
j_call: TRBJ1-1
v_call: TRBV29-1
cdr3_aa: CSVYRDNRAEAFF
cdr3_nt: TGCAGCGTTTACCGGGACAATAGGGCTGAAGCTTTCTTT

d_call: TRBD1
clone_size: -
j_call: TRBJ1-3
v_call: TRBV7-9
cdr3_aa: CASSRGQGASSGNTIYF
cdr3_nt: TGTGCCAGCAGCCGGGGCCAGGGGGCAAGCTCTGGAAACACCATATATTTT

d_call: -
clone_size: -
j_call: TRBJ1-2
v_call: TRBV5-6
cdr3_aa: CASSGTGMKGYTF
cdr3_nt: TGTGCCAGCAGCGGAACAGGGATGAAGGGCTACACCTTC

d_call: TRBD2
clone_size: -
j_call: TRBJ2-5
v_call: TRBV9
cdr3_aa: CASSPPRAGGMETQYF
cdr3_nt: TGTGCCAGCAGCCCCCCACGGGCGGGGGGGATGGAGACCCAGTACTTC